This T cell receptor beta chain was identified in a study of cytomegalovirus exposure and HLA in healthy donors. Whole-study findings and limits: In vitro checks showed that a few CMV-associated chains really do target CMV antigens.

Concerning this clone: Its matching antigen is unknown.

CDR3 length: 15 residues. Germline V gene sequence: CDR1 MRHNA, CDR2 SNTAGT. Trimming cost V 4 bases and J 0 bases, with 13 bases left between them. The method was immunoSEQ multiplex PCR; TCRdb's version includes in-frame clones alone and lacks a portion of them. Altogether around 120,000 clones are present, roughly 90% being singletons, with the ten largest covering approximately 2%. Sequencing was carried out using PBMCs. The chain couples TRBV6-4 to TRBJ2-7; possible D gene TRBD1, 5 bases. The sequence was collected from a woman aged 18-35 years in good health and CMV-seronegative. For the CDR3, the DNA is TGTGCCAGCAGTGGACAGATATATTACTCCTACGAGCAGTACTTC. Translated: CASSGQIYYSYEQYF.